The next 10 T cell receptor beta chains were all read from a single sample in a study of control samples from healthy donors and cancer patients (dated by TCRdb to 2019 to 2021). Receptors were amplified or captured by the immunoSEQ multiplex PCR assay. TCRdb's version of the immuneACCESS table is confined to in-frame rearrangements and falls short of the full clone set. An unresolved V gene accounts for under half of the shortfall where checked; the remainder is of unknown origin. The table for this sample lists more than 100,000 clones; around 89% of them were counted only once. Clones ranked in the top ten supply less than 3.5% of the sample. Material for sequencing was blood. These receptors were taken from a man in his forties in good health.

The rearrangement uses TRBV24-1 and TRBJ2-2; either TRBD1 or TRBD2 may fit D (5 bases each). The V gene's germline CDR1 is KGHDR and CDR2 SFDVKD. The CDR3 consists of 16 residues. Trimming took off 3 bases at V and 6 bases at J, with 16 bases between the two ends. The CDR3 coding sequence is TGTGCCACCAGTGATCCTGAGGGGTCCCCCCCCGGGGAGCTGTTTTTT. Protein product: CATSDPEGSPPGELFF.

The chain is built from TRBV5-4 and TRBJ1-3; 7 bases are a match to TRBD1. The CDR3 covers 15 residues. Losses at the gene ends were 4 bases for V and 1 base for J; bases not matched to a gene: 5. CDR1 SGHNT and CDR2 YYREEE come from the germline V gene (reference sequence). CDR3 in DNA: TGTGCCAGCAGCCTCGGGACAGCTTCTGGAAACACCATATATTTT. Translating gives CASSLGTASGNTIYF. Full variable domain (outside the CDR3, taken from reference TRBV5-4 and TRBJ1-3): ETGVTQSPTHLIKTRGQQVTLRCSSQSGHNTVSWYQQALGQGPQFIFQYYREEENGRGNFPPRFSGLQFPNYSSELNVNALELDDSALYLCASSLGTASGNTIYFGEGSWLTVV.

The table lists this clone with a count of one. The chain recombines TRBV10-3 with TRBJ1-3; D not certain. CDR1 is ENHRY, CDR2 SYGVKD, per germline. V was cut by 10 bases and J by 7 bases, with 11 bases left in between. This CDR3 comprises 11 residues. The CDR3 is CATRETNTIYF. Written as DNA, the CDR3 is TGTGCCACTCGAGAGACGAACACCATATATTTT.

V gene TRBV7-9 combines with J gene TRBJ1-5; tentatively, D is TRBD1 (5 bases). This CDR3 is 15 amino acids long. V dropped 2 bases and J dropped 3 bases, with 11 bases sitting between them. Germline V CDR1 and CDR2: SEHNR, FQNEAQ (reference sequence). CDR3 nucleotide sequence: TGTGCCAGCAGCTTACAAGGGGCGGTCAATCAGCCCCAGCATTTT. Translated, it gives CASSLQGAVNQPQHF.

A remark on this clone: This sample also contains other DNA sequences that code for the same CDR3. The V call is TRBV3-1 (or the pseudogene TRBV3-2), the J call TRBJ1-2; TRBD1 might be the D (6 bases). The length of the CDR3 is 13 residues. The V end was cut by 1 base, the J end by 5 bases, with 8 bases between. From germline, CDR1 is LGHDT and CDR2 YNNKEL (reference sequence). The CDR3 reads CASSQGQGYGYTF. The DNA for the CDR3 is TGTGCCAGCAGCCAAGGTCAGGGGTATGGCTACACCTTC.

The chain combines TRBV6-1 with TRBJ1-1, with D unclear. The V end lost 4 bases, the J end lost 0 bases, and 18 bases lay between the germline ends. Germline V lookup: CDR1 MNHNS, CDR2 SASEGT. There are 17 residues in the CDR3. The CDR3 DNA reads TGTGCCAGCAGTGTAAATCTTTGGCGGCAAATGAACACTGAAGCTTTCTTT. Its translation: CASSVNLWRQMNTEAFF.

This CDR3 reads CAWSDDSEKLFF. The CDR3 nucleotides are TGTGCCTGGAGTGATGACAGTGAAAAACTGTTTTTT. V is TRBV30 and J is TRBJ1-4; possibly TRBD1 for D (5 bases). The V end lost 1 base, the J end lost 7 bases, and 7 bases lay between the germline ends. In germline, CDR1 is GTSNPN, CDR2 SVGIG (reference sequence). The CDR3 runs to 12 residues.

The genes are TRBV27 and TRBJ1-1, with D maybe TRBD1 (6 bases). CDR3 length: 18 residues. The germline CDR1 and CDR2 sequences are MNHEY and SMNVEV (reference sequence). The V end lost 1 base, the J end lost 0 bases, and 18 bases lay between the germline ends. The CDR3 DNA reads TGTGCCAGCAGTTTATTAGGGACATGGGCCGGGATGAACACTGAAGCTTTCTTT. Translation: CASSLLGTWAGMNTEAFF.

The CDR3 DNA reads TGTGCCAGCAGTTCCCAGGGGGCTATAAAGAACACTGAAGCTTTCTTT. Protein product: CASSSQGAIKNTEAFF. The rearrangement uses TRBV6-5 and TRBJ1-1; 8 bases are shared with TRBD1. V dropped 4 bases and J dropped 1; count of bases not matched to a gene: 8. Germline CDR1 and CDR2: MNHEY and SVGAGI. This CDR3 is 16 amino acids long.

The chain combines TRBV7-2 with TRBJ1-2; D is perhaps TRBD1 (5 bases). The CDR3 loop spans 14 amino acids. Germline V gene data show CDR1 as SGHTA and CDR2 as FQGNSA. Trimming stripped 5 bases from V and 4 bases from J, with 14 bases between. The CDR3 nucleotides read TGTGCCAGCAGCACCCCGCAGGGTAGCTATGGCTACACCTTC. The encoded protein is CASSTPQGSYGYTF.